A selection of T cell receptor beta chains follows, all from one sample in a study of control samples from healthy donors and cancer patients. Some clones are missing from TCRdb's copy, which holds only in-frame ones; the method was immunoSEQ multiplex PCR. The sample shows about 270,000 clones, around 80% of them seen only once. Sequencing was performed on PBMCs. The receptors originated from a woman in her fifties or sixties with lung cancer. Each CDR3 is given with its conserved first and last residue. A D gene is named only where the DNA matches it firmly. A clone size is listed for some rows: how often the clone was seen (once, few, many), or a class if it is expanded.

j_gene: TRBJ2-2
v_gene: TRBV7-8
d_gene: TRBD2
abundance: .
CDR3nt: TGTGCCAGCAGCTTTCTAGCGGGAGGGAACACCGGGGAGCTGTTTTTT
CDR3aa: CASSFLAGGNTGELFF

j_gene: TRBJ2-2
v_gene: TRBV12-3/TRBV12-4
d_gene: .
abundance: .
CDR3nt: TGTGCCAGCAGTCGGACAAGGTCCGGGGAGCTGTTTTTT
CDR3aa: CASSRTRSGELFF

j_gene: TRBJ2-5
v_gene: TRBV10-1
d_gene: TRBD2
abundance: .
CDR3nt: TGCGCCAGCAGTGAGTCGAAGGGGACTAGCGCGATGGAGACCCAGTACTTC
CDR3aa: CASSESKGTSAMETQYF

j_gene: TRBJ2-2
v_gene: TRBV3-1/TRBV3-2
d_gene: TRBD2
abundance: .
CDR3nt: TGTGCCAGCAGCCTTGGCGGGAGTGGCACCGGGGAGCTGTTTTTT
CDR3aa: CASSLGGSGTGELFF

j_gene: TRBJ2-3
v_gene: TRBV6-6
d_gene: .
abundance: .
CDR3nt: TGTGCCAGCAGTTACTCCGTTGGGAGTGTGAATTTT
CDR3aa: CASSYSVGSVNF

j_gene: TRBJ2-3
v_gene: TRBV9
d_gene: TRBD1
abundance: .
CDR3nt: TGTGCCAGCAGCCCTCAGGACAGGGGGCGTTCAGATACGCAGTATTTT
CDR3aa: CASSPQDRGRSDTQYF

j_gene: TRBJ1-1
v_gene: TRBV19
d_gene: .
abundance: .
CDR3nt: TGTGCCAGTAGTATTGAGGGACTCCGTCGTGTGAACACTGAAGCTTTCTTT
CDR3aa: CASSIEGLRRVNTEAFF

j_gene: TRBJ1-2
v_gene: TRBV29-1
d_gene: .
abundance: .
CDR3nt: TGCAGCGTTTTCGACGGGAACTATGGCTACACCTTC
CDR3aa: CSVFDGNYGYTF

j_gene: TRBJ2-7
v_gene: TRBV5-1
d_gene: TRBD1
abundance: .
CDR3nt: TGCGCCAGCAGTCTGACAGGGAGTAGGCCCTACGAGCAGTACTTC
CDR3aa: CASSLTGSRPYEQYF

j_gene: TRBJ2-2
v_gene: TRBV11-2
d_gene: .
abundance: .
CDR3nt: TGTGTCAGCAGCTTAGGGGTTCCTGTTGAGCTGTTTTTT
CDR3aa: CVSSLGVPVELFF

j_gene: TRBJ1-2
v_gene: TRBV23-1
d_gene: .
abundance: .
CDR3nt: TGCGCCAGCAGTCCCCGGGGGGTGGAGTTGGACTATGGCTACACCTTC
CDR3aa: CASSPRGVELDYGYTF

j_gene: TRBJ2-1
v_gene: TRBV2
d_gene: TRBD1
abundance: once
CDR3nt: TGTGCCAGCAGCGGACAGGGGACAATCAATGAGCAGTTCTTC
CDR3aa: CASSGQGTINEQFF

j_gene: TRBJ2-3
v_gene: TRBV9
d_gene: .
abundance: .
CDR3nt: TGTGCCAGCAGCACGAGGACTGTTAGAGGGCCAGATACGCAGTATTTT
CDR3aa: CASSTRTVRGPDTQYF

j_gene: TRBJ2-7
v_gene: TRBV5-6
d_gene: .
abundance: .
CDR3nt: TGTGCCAGCAGTTACGCCGACGCAGGGAAGCAGTACTTC
CDR3aa: CASSYADAGKQYF

j_gene: TRBJ1-2
v_gene: TRBV3-1/TRBV3-2
d_gene: .
abundance: few
CDR3nt: TGTGCCAGCAGCCAAGGAAGCAGGGACGGTGGCTACACCTTC
CDR3aa: CASSQGSRDGGYTF

j_gene: TRBJ1-6
v_gene: TRBV6-5
d_gene: TRBD1
abundance: few
CDR3nt: TGTGCCAGCAGTTTCAATCCCGGGACAGGGGCTTCACCCCTCCACTTT
CDR3aa: CASSFNPGTGASPLHF

j_gene: TRBJ1-1
v_gene: TRBV6-5
d_gene: .
abundance: .
CDR3nt: TGTGCCAGCACCTACGGGGACCCTGGGACTGAAGCTTTCTTT
CDR3aa: CASTYGDPGTEAFF

j_gene: TRBJ2-5
v_gene: TRBV2
d_gene: TRBD1
abundance: few
CDR3nt: TGTGCCCGGACAGGGGGGAGCCAAGAGACCCAGTACTTC
CDR3aa: CARTGGSQETQYF

j_gene: TRBJ1-2
v_gene: TRBV27
d_gene: .
abundance: .
CDR3nt: TGTGCCAGCAGTTTCGGCGGTAACTATGGCTACACCTTC
CDR3aa: CASSFGGNYGYTF

j_gene: TRBJ2-1
v_gene: TRBV3-1/TRBV3-2
d_gene: TRBD1
abundance: few
CDR3nt: TGTGCCAGCAGCCAAGGAAGCAGGGGGCTCGGTGAGCAGTTCTTC
CDR3aa: CASSQGSRGLGEQFF

j_gene: TRBJ1-1
v_gene: TRBV6-5
d_gene: .
abundance: .
CDR3nt: TGTGCCAGCACTCTCGCAAGGGGAAGTACTGAAGCTTTCTTT
CDR3aa: CASTLARGSTEAFF

j_gene: TRBJ2-1
v_gene: TRBV7-2
d_gene: .
abundance: .
CDR3nt: TGTGCCAGCAGCTTAGGACAGGACCGGGAGCAGTTCTTC
CDR3aa: CASSLGQDREQFF

j_gene: TRBJ1-1
v_gene: TRBV6-1
d_gene: .
abundance: .
CDR3nt: TGTGCCAGCAGTGAAAACACAGACACTGAAGCTTTCTTT
CDR3aa: CASSENTDTEAFF

j_gene: TRBJ1-3
v_gene: TRBV19
d_gene: .
abundance: .
CDR3nt: TGTGCCAGTAGTACATCCGGAAACACCATATATTTT
CDR3aa: CASSTSGNTIYF

j_gene: TRBJ1-1
v_gene: TRBV10-3
d_gene: .
abundance: few
CDR3nt: TGTGCCATCAGTGAGCGGGAAACTGAAGCTTTCTTT
CDR3aa: CAISERETEAFF

j_gene: TRBJ1-2
v_gene: TRBV30
d_gene: .
abundance: .
CDR3nt: TGTGCCTTTTGGGAGACGGAGGTCTCTAACTATGGCTACACCTTC
CDR3aa: CAFWETEVSNYGYTF

j_gene: TRBJ1-6
v_gene: TRBV7-9
d_gene: .
abundance: .
CDR3nt: TGTGCCAGCAGCTTACTTGCTGTTTCACCCCTCCACTTT
CDR3aa: CASSLLAVSPLHF

j_gene: TRBJ2-3
v_gene: TRBV5-4
d_gene: .
abundance: .
CDR3nt: TGTGCCAGCAGTGGCTGGCGGGTTAGCACAGATACGCAGTATTTT
CDR3aa: CASSGWRVSTDTQYF

j_gene: TRBJ1-5
v_gene: TRBV7-2
d_gene: .
abundance: .
CDR3nt: TGTGCCAGCAGCTTAAGATCCAACCCCCCTAGCAATCAGCCCCAGCATTTT
CDR3aa: CASSLRSNPPSNQPQHF

j_gene: TRBJ1-2
v_gene: TRBV4-2
d_gene: TRBD1
abundance: once
CDR3nt: TGTGCCAGCAGCCACCTGACAGGGGAACGGGGCTACACCTTC
CDR3aa: CASSHLTGERGYTF

j_gene: TRBJ1-5
v_gene: TRBV19
d_gene: .
abundance: .
CDR3nt: TGTGCCAGTAGTCCAAGGATACGTTCGGTGGGTAGCAATCAGCCCCAGCATTTT
CDR3aa: CASSPRIRSVGSNQPQHF

j_gene: TRBJ1-6
v_gene: TRBV7-9
d_gene: TRBD1
abundance: .
CDR3nt: TGTGCCAGCGCAATCGGACAGGAGGTCTATAATTCACCCCTCCACTTT
CDR3aa: CASAIGQEVYNSPLHF

j_gene: TRBJ1-2
v_gene: TRBV19
d_gene: .
abundance: .
CDR3nt: TGTGCCAGTGTCAGGCGAGACTATGGCTACACCTTC
CDR3aa: CASVRRDYGYTF

j_gene: TRBJ1-6
v_gene: TRBV2
d_gene: .
abundance: .
CDR3nt: TGTGCCAGCAGTGCCGGGAGCCTCTATAATTCACCCCTCCACTTT
CDR3aa: CASSAGSLYNSPLHF

j_gene: TRBJ2-2
v_gene: TRBV19
d_gene: .
abundance: once
CDR3nt: TGTGCCAGTAAGGATAGGAGTGGCCGGTCCGGGGAGCTGTTTTTT
CDR3aa: CASKDRSGRSGELFF

j_gene: TRBJ2-5
v_gene: TRBV11-2
d_gene: TRBD1
abundance: .
CDR3nt: TGTGCCAGCAGCACCGGGACAGTCCAAGAGACCCAGTACTTC
CDR3aa: CASSTGTVQETQYF

j_gene: TRBJ1-1
v_gene: TRBV6-5
d_gene: TRBD1
abundance: .
CDR3nt: TGTGCCAGCACGCGCCCGGGACAGGGGAGGACTGAAGCTTTCTTT
CDR3aa: CASTRPGQGRTEAFF

j_gene: TRBJ1-1
v_gene: TRBV30
d_gene: .
abundance: .
CDR3nt: TGTGCCTGGAGTGTACGGTGGGACTCGGGCACTGAAGCTTTCTTT
CDR3aa: CAWSVRWDSGTEAFF

j_gene: TRBJ1-2
v_gene: TRBV15
d_gene: .
abundance: .
CDR3nt: TGTGCCACCAGCAACGACAGGAACTATGGCTACACCTTC
CDR3aa: CATSNDRNYGYTF